This TCR beta chain originates from a study of technical replicates of blood from a handful of donors (dated by TCRdb to about 2017). Receptor amplification or capture employed the immunoSEQ multiplex PCR assay. TCRdb took this table from immuneACCESS and kept in-frame rearrangements with V and J called. Such tables lack part of the clones; where checked against another copy, unresolved V genes explain under half of the gap, and the rest is unexplained. The sample table shows more than 65,000 clones, and roughly 94% are seen once. The top ten hold roughly 0.23% of the sample. The V end gives up 6 bases and the J end 7 bases, leaving 2 bases in the junction not matched to a gene. The CDR3, cysteine through phenylalanine, is 11 amino acids long. Of all the DNA, just the CDR3 is kept, 33 bases in frame from base 1. CDR1 and CDR2 are read off the germline V gene as SNHLY and FYNNEI. Worth noting for this clone: The antigen it recognizes is unknown. No clone much larger than this one lies a single base away; base qualities are absent.

Recombination connected TRBV2 to TRBJ2-5, and 7 junctional nucleotides match TRBD2. This clonotype was sampled from a human donor in good health. Sample: T cells isolated from PBMCs. The CDR3 is CASRTGGTQYF. The nucleotide sequence reads TGTGCCAGCAGGACGGGAGGGACCCAGTACTTC.